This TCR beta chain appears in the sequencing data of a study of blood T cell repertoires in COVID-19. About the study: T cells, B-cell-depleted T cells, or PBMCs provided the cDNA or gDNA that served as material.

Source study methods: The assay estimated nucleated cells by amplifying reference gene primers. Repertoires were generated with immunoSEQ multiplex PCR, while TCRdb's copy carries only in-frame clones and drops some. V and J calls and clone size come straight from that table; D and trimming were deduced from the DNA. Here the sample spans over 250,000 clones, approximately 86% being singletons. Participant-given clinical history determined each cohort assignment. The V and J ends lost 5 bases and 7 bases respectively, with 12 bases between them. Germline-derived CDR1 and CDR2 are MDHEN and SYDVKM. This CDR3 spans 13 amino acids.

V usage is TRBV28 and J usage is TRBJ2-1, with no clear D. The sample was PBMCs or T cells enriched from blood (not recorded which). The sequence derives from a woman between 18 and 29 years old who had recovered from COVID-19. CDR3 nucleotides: TGTGCCAGCAGTCTTGCGAACCGGAATGAGCAGTTCTTC. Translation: CASSLANRNEQFF.